The clone carrying this TCR beta chain showed up many times. Its antigen is unknown. These data are taken from a study of identical twins. Whole-study results and caveats: Out-of-frame alpha sequences common to twins were enriched for low generation probability. Possibly, invariant MAIT and iNKT cells partly confounded zero-insertion analyses. Monozygotic twins shared more out-of-frame TCR alpha than recombination models predicted.

TCRdb reanalysed the 5' RACE reads using MiXCR and keeps one entry per CDR3 protein. The repertoire holds some 200,000 distinct CDR3 sequences, with 7.5% as singletons. Everyone who donated was a healthy Caucasian. These data were also reused for a study on yellow fever vaccine responses in identical twins.

This TCR was recovered from a woman under 30 in good health. The material sequenced was memory (CD45RO+) T cells sorted from blood.

CDR3 coding DNA: TGTGCCAGCAGCTTCCAACTAGCGGGGTACAATGAGCAGTTCTTC. It encodes CASSFQLAGYNEQFF. V gene TRBV5-6 combines with J gene TRBJ2-1; 10 bases match TRBD2. The CDR3 is made up of 15 amino acids. Germline V gives CDR1 SGHDT, CDR2 YYEEEE. Trimming removed 2 bases from V and 4 bases from J; junction bases left unmatched: 3.